This T cell receptor (beta chain) was recorded in a study of T cells expressing NK-cell markers. Study results and caveats: Several donors likewise had their CD3+CD56-NKG2C+ fraction led by these clonotypes.

After re-calling the 5' RACE reads, TCRdb lists one entry per CDR3 protein, DNA absent. The specimen's table records a few hundred thousand distinct CDR3 sequences. On this clonotype: Its antigen remains unknown.

The CDR3 has 13 amino acids. Germline CDR1 is DFQATT and CDR2 is SNEGSKA (reference sequence). Sequencing input: blood T cells: a sorted CD56 or NKG2C T cell subset, CD4+ or CD8+ T cells, or bulk PBMC T cells (not recorded which). The chain links TRBV20-1 to TRBJ2-7; the D gene TCRdb calls, TRBD2, cannot be checked with no DNA. The source is a man between 18 and 35 years old in good health. The CDR3 loop reads CSALWLAGNEQYF.